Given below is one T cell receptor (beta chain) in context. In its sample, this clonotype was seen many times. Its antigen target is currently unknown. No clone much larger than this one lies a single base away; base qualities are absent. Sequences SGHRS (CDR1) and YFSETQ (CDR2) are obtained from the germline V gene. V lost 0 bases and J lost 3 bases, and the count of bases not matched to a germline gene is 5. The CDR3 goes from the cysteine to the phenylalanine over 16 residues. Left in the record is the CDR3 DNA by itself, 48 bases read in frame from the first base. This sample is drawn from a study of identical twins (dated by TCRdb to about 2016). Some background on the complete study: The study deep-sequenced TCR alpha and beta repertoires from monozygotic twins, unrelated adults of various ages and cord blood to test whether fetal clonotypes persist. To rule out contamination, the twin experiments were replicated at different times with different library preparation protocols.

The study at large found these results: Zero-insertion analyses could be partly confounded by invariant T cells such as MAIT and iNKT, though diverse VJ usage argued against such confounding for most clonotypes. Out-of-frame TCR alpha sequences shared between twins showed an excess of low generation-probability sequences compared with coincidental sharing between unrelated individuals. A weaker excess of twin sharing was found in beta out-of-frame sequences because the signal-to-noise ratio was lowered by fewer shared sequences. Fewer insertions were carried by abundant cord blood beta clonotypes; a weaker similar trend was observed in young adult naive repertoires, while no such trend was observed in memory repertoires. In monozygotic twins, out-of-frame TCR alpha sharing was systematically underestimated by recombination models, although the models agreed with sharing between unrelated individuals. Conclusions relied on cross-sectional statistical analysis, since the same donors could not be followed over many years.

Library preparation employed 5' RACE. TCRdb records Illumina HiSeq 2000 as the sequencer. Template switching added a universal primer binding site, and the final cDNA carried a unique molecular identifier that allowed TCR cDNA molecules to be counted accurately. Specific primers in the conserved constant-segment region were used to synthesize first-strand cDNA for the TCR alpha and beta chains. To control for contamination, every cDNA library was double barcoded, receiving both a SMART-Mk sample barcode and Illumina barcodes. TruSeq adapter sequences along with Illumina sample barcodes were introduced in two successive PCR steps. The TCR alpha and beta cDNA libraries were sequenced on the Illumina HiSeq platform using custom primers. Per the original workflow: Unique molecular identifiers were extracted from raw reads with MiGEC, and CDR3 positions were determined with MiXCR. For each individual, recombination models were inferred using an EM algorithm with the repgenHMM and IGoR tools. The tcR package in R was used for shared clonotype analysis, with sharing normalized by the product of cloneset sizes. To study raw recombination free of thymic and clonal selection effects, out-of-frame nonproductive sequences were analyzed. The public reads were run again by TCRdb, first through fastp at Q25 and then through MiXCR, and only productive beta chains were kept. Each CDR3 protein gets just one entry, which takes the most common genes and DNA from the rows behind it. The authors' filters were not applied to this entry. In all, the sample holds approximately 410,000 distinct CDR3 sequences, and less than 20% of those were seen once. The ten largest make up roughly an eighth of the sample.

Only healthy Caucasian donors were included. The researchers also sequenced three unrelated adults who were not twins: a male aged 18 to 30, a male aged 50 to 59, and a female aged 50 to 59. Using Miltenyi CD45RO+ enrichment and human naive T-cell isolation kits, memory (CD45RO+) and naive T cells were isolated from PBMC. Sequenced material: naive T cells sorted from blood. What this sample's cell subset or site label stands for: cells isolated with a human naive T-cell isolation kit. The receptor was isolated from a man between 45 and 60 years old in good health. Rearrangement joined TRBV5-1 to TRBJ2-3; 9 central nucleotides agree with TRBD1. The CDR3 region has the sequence CASSLVTGGRTDTQYF. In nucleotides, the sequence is TGCGCCAGCAGCTTGGTGACAGGGGGGCGAACAGATACGCAGTATTTT.